Sequencing of this T cell receptor (beta chain) was carried out in a study of blood T cell repertoires in COVID-19. Here immunoSEQ multiplex PCR was the method, and the copy in TCRdb shows in-frame clones only, minus some. This sample has 140,000 to 150,000 clones, with roughly 88% found just once. The sequence was collected from a woman aged 60-70 years with COVID-19, enrolled during active disease. The source material was peripheral blood.

The CDR3 protein is CATSRRFQEGNTEAFF. The CDR3 DNA reads TGTGCCACCAGCAGACGGTTCCAAGAGGGGAACACTGAAGCTTTCTTT. V is TRBV15 and J is TRBJ1-1, with D unresolved. With 2 bases removed from V and 1 base from J, the gap between germline ends came to 14 bases. This CDR3 region has 16 residues. Germline V CDR1 and CDR2: LNHNV, YYDKDF (reference sequence). The full variable domain, rest sourced from reference TRBV15 and TRBJ1-1, is DAMVIQNPRYQVTQFGKPVTLSCSQTLNHNVMYWYQQKSSQAPKLLFHYYDKDFNNEADTPDNFQSRRPNTSFCFLDIRSPGLGDTAMYLCATSRRFQEGNTEAFFGQGTRLTVV.